Sequencing of this T cell receptor (beta chain) was carried out in a study of shared clonotypes between healthy human individuals (dated by TCRdb to between 2020 and 2021). With regard to the full study: A few men and two women, aged 18 to 49 years, made up the cohort. Per donor, three plates each were used for CD4 naive and CD4 memory, two for CD8 naive, and one for CD8 memory. To estimate repertoire size and how much clonotype sharing occurs between individuals, the study deeply sequenced the blood TCR repertoires of about 5 healthy adults. To increase sequencing depth and limit assay-specific biases, TCR repertoire library preparation and sequencing were carried out by different laboratories using diverse techniques. Between about 0.85 and 9.5 billion PBMCs per donor were obtained by leukapheresis.

V was cut back by 4 bases and J by 8 bases, leaving a gap of 20 bases between them. CDR1 and CDR2 are read off the germline V gene (reference sequence) as SEHNR and FQNEAQ. From the cysteine up to the phenylalanine, the CDR3 has a length of 16 residues. Left in the record is the CDR3 DNA by itself, 48 bases read in frame from the first base. TCR CDR3 regions were amplified from genomic DNA by multiplex PCR using the deep immunoSEQ assay. Extracted genomic DNA from each cell subset was spread evenly across all wells of several immunoSEQ 96-well plates, with each plate serving as a replicate. For sorted subsets, approximately 0.2 ug of genomic DNA, equivalent to 25,000 to 30,000 T cell genomes, went into each replicate PCR. Purified libraries were measured with a Qubit 3.0 fluorometer, size-checked on a Bioanalyzer 2100, and measured again with the KAPA Library Quantification kit. A separate single-read 150-cycle Illumina NextSeq 550 flow cell was used to sequence each immunoSEQ 96-well plate. Turning to the authors' computational methods: Because the immunoSEQ output included only junctional sequences and no quality scores, the filtering could not be the same as the filtering used for full-length reads. To assign V/J genes and CDR3, sequences were annotated against IMGT germline references using PyIR, a Python wrapper for IgBLAST v1.9. Reads were removed for weak V/J assignments (E-value above 1e-6), missing CDR3, stop codons, out-of-frame junctions, or ambiguous translated residues. V3J clonotypes were defined by identical inferred V gene, J gene, and CDR3 amino acid sequence. Percentage overlap between repertoires was computed as shared unique clonotypes divided by the size of the smaller repertoire. Three approaches were used to assess repertoire richness: RTK rarefaction, the Chao1 estimator, and Recon v2.1 estimates of unobserved clonotypes. OLGA was used to compute generation probabilities for all TCRbeta clonotypes that the gDNA method yielded from a handful of donors. The source is immuneACCESS, and TCRdb retained only in-frame sequences with V and J called. Part of the clones is not carried over; for the studies checked, unresolved V genes explain less than half of this, and the remainder is unexplained. The DNA gave D and trimming, while V, J and clone size come from that table. The sample data list about 2.2 million clones, and around 93% of these were observed just once. The ten largest clones capture about 1.7% of the sample.

CD8 naive samples were obtained by positive selection for CCR7 among CD45RO-negative cells, yielding a CD45RA+CCR7+ population from which TemRA cells were excluded. Donors were healthy HIV-negative adults with no recently reported acute infections or vaccinations. Every donor was a Caucasian adult residing in Nashville, Tennessee, USA. Blood was obtained by leukapheresis, after which PBMCs were separated by Ficoll-Histopaque density gradient centrifugation and cryopreserved in liquid nitrogen vapor phase. Purity and quantity of every magnetically sorted T cell population were checked by analytical flow cytometry. From each sorted fraction, genomic DNA was isolated and quantified by UV absorbance on a Nanodrop 2000c. Notes on this clone: It has no known antigen specificity. No base qualities exist here, and no much larger clone lies one base off it.

Study-wide findings and limitations: Sharing across several donors was observed for approximately 5% of naive CD4, under 4% of naive CD8, 2% to 2.5% of memory CD4, and about 0.38% of memory CD8 clonotypes. Clonotypes shared by all four sorted-subset donors showed higher generation probabilities than non-shared clonotypes. The small number of donors limited the genetic and exposure-history diversity represented. Pairwise subsampling led to the expectation that sequencing depth would affect the degree of clonotype sharing among donors. Incomplete sequencing was indicated by rarefaction of sorted-subset datasets, despite the large sequencing depth. Sampling was restricted to blood, and TCR repertoires in tissue are likely to differ from TCR repertoires in blood. Naive subsets generally had larger estimated clonotype richness than memory subsets.

The chain is encoded by TRBV7-9 joined to TRBJ2-2; perhaps TRBD1 is the D gene, with 7 bases matching. This receptor was identified in a man between 18 and 35 years old in good health. Some clones in this sample may be carry-over from other donors' samples. The specimen was naive CD8+ T cells from PBMCs. This specimen's cell subset or site label, per the study, means: CD45RA+CCR7+. The DNA is as follows: TGTGCCAGCAGCTCGGGGGAAACAGGGGTTCCGGGGGAGCTGTTTTTT. Its product reads: CASSSGETGVPGELFF.